This TCR beta chain derives from a study of blood T cell repertoires in COVID-19 (dated by TCRdb to about 2020). A note on the overall study: Samples from collaborators originated in the United States, Italy and Spain and spanned both the acute and convalescent phases of COVID-19. Samples were obtained from the ongoing ImmuneRACE study (first 160 participants) and from approximately 1,200 subjects provided by 6 global collaborators. The repertoires were released in a freely available public database meant as a resource for research on the immune response to SARS-CoV-2. Where available, HLA class I and class II types were taken from metadata supplied by the sample provider and were not determined by assay-based typing. Nearly every sample came with metadata listing a de-identified subject ID, COVID-19 status, age in years and sex. The material from the prospective study consisted of cDNA or gDNA derived from T cells, B-cell-depleted T cells, or PBMCs. Deeply sampled blood TCRbeta repertoires from subjects exposed to, actively infected with, or recovered from COVID-19 were included in the dataset.

On this clone itself: Its target antigen remains unknown. Base qualities are not provided; no much larger clone lies one nucleotide away.

Paper-wide results and their limitations: How much clinical and demographic metadata was included differed by source and by participant, and the metadata was provided uncurated.

TCRbeta CDR3 regions were amplified from genomic DNA by means of the immunoSEQ Assay, a bias-controlled multiplex PCR. The original pipeline was this. The number of nucleated cells in each sample was estimated by amplification of reference gene primers within the assay. To quantify the absolute abundance of each unique TCRbeta CDR3 rearrangement, sequence reads were collapsed and filtered. For each sample, productive Simpson clonality was calculated as the square root of Simpson's diversity index over productive rearrangements. Imported from immuneACCESS, the table was reduced by TCRdb to in-frame sequences with V and J called. These copies leave out some clones; in studies compared against another copy, an unresolved V gene accounts for under half, and the cause of the remainder is not known. Clonal size and the V and J genes are those of that table, whereas D and trimming came from the DNA. Across this sample there are about 140,000 clones, with 65% to 90% seen only once. The ten largest account for 10% of the sample.

From the germline V gene, CDR1 is SGHRS and CDR2 is YFSETQ. The CDR3 sequence holds 13 residues, the cysteine and phenylalanine included. Only the CDR3 part of the read is kept: 39 bases, read in frame from the first base. The V and J ends are trimmed by 0 bases and 8 bases, leaving 11 bases between them. Collaborating institutions collected whole blood in K2EDTA tubes following their own protocols. For TCRbeta analysis, collaborator samples were shipped as frozen whole blood, as isolated PBMCs, or as DNA extracted from either sample type. The chain joins TRBV5-1 to TRBJ1-2; the D gene is possibly TRBD1, with 6 bases matching. Sequencing input: peripheral blood. This clonotype originated in a man aged 55 to 69 with active or convalescent COVID-19. The CDR3 region: CASSLAGGRGYTF. The sequence in DNA is TGCGCCAGCAGCTTGGCCGGGGGGCGAGGCTACACCTTC.